The 25 T cell receptor beta chains given below trace back to one sample, sequenced in a study of cytomegalovirus exposure and HLA in healthy donors (dated by TCRdb to about 2017). Libraries were prepared through the immunoSEQ multiplex PCR assay. For the multiplex PCR, a mixture combining 60 forward primers for TCR Vbeta segments and 13 reverse primers for TCR Jbeta segments was used. As stored in TCRdb, this immuneACCESS dataset retains in-frame rearrangements with V and J assigned. A fraction of the clones does not appear; measured against another copy, unresolved V genes explain less than half of the discrepancy, and the remainder lacks a known reason. This sample lists 75,000 to 100,000 clones; about 7.6% were detected once. The ten largest clones represent 2.3% of the sample. The sample was PBMCs. These receptor sequences come from a man between 45 and 60 years old in good health and CMV-seronegative.

This clone was seen a handful of times. The chain combines TRBV9 with TRBJ2-2, with TRBD2 as a possible D gene (6 bases). Germline V gives CDR1 SGDLS, CDR2 YYNGEE. The CDR3 is 15 amino acids. The V end was cut by 4 bases, the J end by 1 base, with 11 bases between. Here the CDR3 reads CASSRDFQNTGELFF. As DNA, the CDR3 is TGTGCCAGCAGCCGGGACTTTCAGAACACCGGGGAGCTGTTTTTT.

In this sample, this clone turned up a few times. CDR3 in DNA: TGTGCCAGCAGTCAGGACAGGGGTGACACCGGGGAGCTGTTTTTT. Its protein is CASSQDRGDTGELFF. The chain joins TRBV2 to TRBJ2-2; 9 bases fit TRBD1. Germline values: CDR1 SNHLY, CDR2 FYNNEI. The CDR3 spans 15 residues. Trimming cost V 5 bases and J 3 bases; bases outside gene matches: 4.

This clone was observed a handful of times. The chain recombines TRBV6-1 with TRBJ1-5; TRBD1 matches at 9 bases. In germline, CDR1 is MNHNS, CDR2 SASEGT. J was trimmed by 1 base and V by 4 bases; bases with no gene match: 5. The CDR3 spans 16 residues. The CDR3 region is CASSALGTGSNQPQHF. CDR3 in DNA: TGTGCCAGCAGTGCCTTAGGGACAGGGAGCAATCAGCCCCAGCATTTT.

This sequence joins TRBV25-1 and TRBJ1-2; 11 positions match TRBD1. Germline assignment: CDR1 MGHDK and CDR2 SYGVNS. This CDR3 has 14 residues. With V trimmed by 4 bases and J by 8 bases, 6 bases remained unmatched. The chain's CDR3 is CASSGGTGGGGYTF. DNA of the CDR3: TGTGCCAGCAGTGGCGGGACAGGGGGAGGCGGCTACACCTTC.

J is TRBJ1-6 and V is TRBV27, with D tentatively TRBD1 (5 bases). CDR3 length equals 13 residues. The V gene lost 3 bases and the J gene lost 5 bases, with 5 bases spanning the gap. Germline CDR1 reads MNHEY; CDR2 reads SMNVEV (reference sequence). The CDR3 loop is CASSLTDNSPLHF. CDR3 coding DNA: TGTGCCAGCAGTTTGACAGATAATTCACCCCTCCACTTT.

J is TRBJ2-7 and V is TRBV7-8; tentatively, D is TRBD2 (5 bases). The CDR3 consists of 13 residues. With 0 bases removed from V and 6 bases from J, the gap between germline ends came to 9 bases. Germline loops: CDR1 SGHVS, CDR2 FQNEAQ. CDR3 sequence reads: CASSLAGATEQYF. The CDR3 DNA sequence: TGTGCCAGCAGCTTAGCGGGAGCGACCGAGCAGTACTTC.

This clone was recorded a few times. This rearrangement joins TRBV2 to TRBJ2-2; 13 bases align to TRBD2. V was pared by 5 bases and J by 6 bases, with 9 bases of the junction left unmatched. The V gene's germline CDR1 is SNHLY and CDR2 FYNNEI. This CDR3 has 17 amino acids. The CDR3 loop reads CASSFRTSGSFPGELFF. CDR3 nucleotide sequence: TGTGCCAGCAGTTTTAGGACTAGCGGGAGTTTCCCCGGGGAGCTGTTTTTT.

This rearrangement joins TRBV15 to TRBJ2-4; the match to TRBD1 covers 9 bases. V trimming: 3 bases; J trimming: 6 bases; junction bases outside the gene matches: 6. CDR3 length: 15 residues. Germline lookup yields CDR1 LNHNV and CDR2 YYDKDF (reference sequence). The CDR3 loop reads CATSRFGQGRNIQYF. For the CDR3, the DNA is TGTGCCACCAGCAGGTTCGGACAGGGGAGAAACATTCAGTACTTC.

This clone was counted only a few times. This chain links TRBV18 with TRBJ1-1, with D maybe TRBD1 (6 bases). Germline CDR1 and CDR2: KGHSH and LQKENI. CDR3 length: 16 residues. The V gene lost 3 bases and the J gene lost 0 bases, with 14 bases spanning the gap. The CDR3 bases are TGTGCCAGCTCACCTATGGACGGGACATTGAACACTGAAGCTTTCTTT. Translating it yields CASSPMDGTLNTEAFF.

The chain has TRBV15 and TRBJ2-5; TRBD2 aligns across 8 bases. Germline CDR1 LNHNV, CDR2 YYDKDF (reference sequence). The V gene end was trimmed by 0 bases and the J gene end by 4 bases; junction bases not matched to a gene: 13. The CDR3 loop spans 18 amino acids. In nucleotides, the CDR3 is TGTGCCACCAGCAGAGATCTTCCCGGGAGGGCCTCCTCAGAGACCCAGTACTTC. It specifies CATSRDLPGRASSETQYF. Using reference TRBV15 and TRBJ2-5 for the parts outside the CDR3, the full variable domain is DAMVIQNPRYQVTQFGKPVTLSCSQTLNHNVMYWYQQKSSQAPKLLFHYYDKDFNNEADTPDNFQSRRPNTSFCFLDIRSPGLGDTAMYLCATSRDLPGRASSETQYFGPGTRLLVL.

The J gene is TRBJ1-1, the V gene TRBV6-4, with D possibly matching TRBD1 (6 bases). The CDR3 runs to 14 residues. Trimming cost V 6 bases and J 5 bases, with 16 bases left between them. Per the germline V gene, CDR1 is MRHNA and CDR2 is SNTAGT. The CDR3 DNA sequence: TGTGCCAGCAGCCCCGACAGGTCGAGTACTGAAGCTTTCTTT. This translates into CASSPDRSSTEAFF.

The V call is TRBV11-3, the J call TRBJ2-2; D unresolved. CDR3 size: 15 residues. Trimming took off 8 bases at V and 5 bases at J, with 18 bases between the two ends. The germline CDR1 and CDR2 sequences are SGHNT and YENEEA. Written as DNA, the CDR3 is TGTGCCAGCTCCCCTGGCGTTTCCGGGACCGGGGAGCTGTTTTTT. It specifies CASSPGVSGTGELFF.

This clone was observed at least ten times. The rearrangement joins TRBV27 to TRBJ2-1; 10 nucleotides line up with TRBD2. CDR1 and CDR2 from the germline V gene are MNHEY and SMNVEV (reference sequence). This CDR3 has 16 amino acids. The V and J ends lost 3 bases and 8 bases, in that order; junction bases with no gene match: 10. CDR3 residues: CASSFVGLAGADEQFF. In nucleotides, the CDR3 is TGTGCCAGCAGTTTCGTCGGTCTAGCGGGGGCCGATGAGCAGTTCTTC.

The V call is TRBV29-1, the J call TRBJ1-5; TRBD1 agrees at 10 bases. The CDR3 is 14 residues long. Germline trimming cut 6 bases from V and 3 bases from J; bases unmatched to any gene: 5. The germline V gene has CDR1 SQVTM and CDR2 ANQGSEA. Written as DNA, the CDR3 is TGCAGCGTGGGGGGACAGGGGACCAATCAGCCCCAGCATTTT. Translated: CSVGGQGTNQPQHF.

This sequence joins TRBV27 and TRBJ1-5; D is unresolved. The CDR3 is made up of 14 amino acids. V lost 5 bases to trimming and J lost 1 base, with 9 bases between them. Germline CDR1 reads MNHEY; CDR2 reads SMNVEV (reference sequence). The CDR3 DNA sequence: TGTGCCAGCAGTCACGGAGGGAGCAATCAGCCCCAGCATTTT. Translated: CASSHGGSNQPQHF.

This clone appeared a few times. The chain joins TRBV6-6 to TRBJ2-5, with 7 bases identical to TRBD1. The DNA end is a closer match to TRBJ2-7, so the J assignment may be wrong. This CDR3 contains 15 residues. Germline CDR1 and CDR2: MNHNY and SVGAGI (reference sequence). This CDR3 reads CASSYLRTGPLEQYF. The CDR3 DNA follows: TGTGCCAGCAGTTACTTGAGGACAGGACCCCTCGAGCAGTACTTC.

This clone occurred a few times. The chain recombines TRBV6-5 with TRBJ2-1; 10 bases map to TRBD2. CDR3 length: 16 residues. CDR1 and CDR2 from the germline V gene are MNHEY and SVGAGI. Unmatched junction bases numbered 8, after V lost 4 bases and J lost 5 bases. As DNA, the CDR3 is TGTGCCAGCAGTTCGAGACTAGCGGGCGACCACAATGAGCAGTTCTTC. Translation: CASSSRLAGDHNEQFF.

The chain has TRBV9 and TRBJ2-3; D may be TRBD2 (6 bases). CDR1 SGDLS and CDR2 YYNGEE come from the germline V gene. Trimming shortened V by 0 bases and J by 1 base, and 12 bases separated the two germline ends. This CDR3 has 16 residues. The CDR3 here is CASSVVPGLRTDTQYF. The CDR3 DNA follows: TGTGCCAGCAGCGTAGTCCCGGGACTTCGCACAGATACGCAGTATTTT.

This clone turned up a few times. This sequence joins TRBV5-1 and TRBJ2-7; D may be TRBD1 (7 bases). The germline V and J ends were trimmed by 4 bases and 3 bases, with 17 bases remaining between them. The CDR3 loop spans 15 amino acids. CDR1 is SGHRS and CDR2 is YFSETQ in the germline V gene. In nucleotides, the CDR3 is TGCGCCAGCAGCCCAGGGGGAGGAGCTCACTACGAGCAGTACTTC. It encodes CASSPGGGAHYEQYF.

The chain carries TRBV18 and TRBJ2-2; TRBD2 matches 11 bases. The trim removed 4 bases at V and 0 bases at J, leaving 10 bases unmatched. Germline lookup yields CDR1 KGHSH and CDR2 LQKENI. This CDR3 is built from 19 residues. CDR3 amino acids: CASSQTSGASLANTGELFF. CDR3 nucleotide sequence: TGTGCCAGCTCACAGACTAGCGGGGCTTCTCTCGCGAACACCGGGGAGCTGTTTTTT.

The genes are TRBV6-5 and TRBJ2-1; 8 bases are shared with TRBD1. This CDR3 is built from 12 residues. V lost 6 bases, J lost 8 bases, and 3 bases stayed unmatched. Germline CDR1 is MNHEY and CDR2 is SVGAGI. CDR3 residues: CASSRTGYEQFF. Written as DNA, the CDR3 is TGTGCCAGCAGCCGGACAGGGTATGAGCAGTTCTTC.

This clone has a handful of counts. The chain has TRBV6-1 and TRBJ2-1; tentatively, D is TRBD1 (6 bases). V was clipped by 6 bases and J by 3 bases, with 12 bases between them. Germline lookup yields CDR1 MNHNS and CDR2 SASEGT. This CDR3 spans 14 amino acids. Here the CDR3 reads CASRGHGVYNEQFF. DNA of the CDR3: TGTGCCAGCAGGGGACATGGGGTCTACAATGAGCAGTTCTTC.

This clone was seen a few times. The chain recombines TRBV29-1 with TRBJ1-1, with no clear D. CDR3 length: 11 amino acids. V gave up 3 bases and J gave up 1 base, with 3 bases separating them. The germline CDR1 and CDR2 sequences are SQVTM and ANQGSEA. In DNA form, the CDR3 reads TGCAGCGTTGACAGGAACACTGAAGCTTTCTTT. Protein: CSVDRNTEAFF.

The gene calls are TRBV19 and TRBJ1-3; D is undetermined. The germline gives CDR1 LNHDA, CDR2 SQIVND (reference sequence). Trimming stripped 9 bases from V and 0 bases from J, with 12 bases between. The CDR3 extends over 14 amino acids. The CDR3 loop is CASSPAHSGNTIYF. Written as DNA, the CDR3 is TGTGCCAGCTCCCCAGCGCACTCTGGAAACACCATATATTTT.

About this clone: An end of the junction does not agree with germline; a read error may underlie this. The gene calls are TRBV30 and TRBJ2-5; tentatively, D is TRBD2 (5 bases). The CDR3 consists of 15 residues. Germline lookup yields CDR1 GTSNPN and CDR2 SVGIG (reference sequence). CDR3 nucleotide sequence: TGTGCCTGGAGTGTACCAAGCGCGACTAAAGAAACCCAGTACTTC. As protein: CAWSVPSATKETQYF.